A single sample is the source of the 8 T cell receptor beta chains below, sequenced in a study of blood T cell repertoires in COVID-19 (dated by TCRdb to 2018 to 2020). The library was generated by the immunoSEQ multiplex PCR assay. Here the immuneACCESS table is served through TCRdb, limited to in-frame sequences with V and J called. Missing clones are a known gap in these copies; in checked studies unresolved V genes cover under half, and the rest lacks a known reason. Recorded for this sample are about 410,000 clones; 89% of them occurred a single time. The ten largest clones capture about 1.6% of the sample. What was sequenced was peripheral blood. These receptors were taken from a woman aged 40 to 49 with COVID-19, enrolled during active disease.

Only one count was recorded for this clone. The gene calls are TRBV7-2 and TRBJ1-2; D is unclear. The V end was cut by 7 bases, the J end by 0 bases, with 9 bases between. The germline CDR1 and CDR2 sequences are SGHTA and FQGNSA. The CDR3 spans 13 residues. The CDR3 region has the DNA TGTGCCAGCATTTCCTCAGCTAACTATGGCTACACCTTC. Its translation: CASISSANYGYTF.

The chain couples TRBV19 to TRBJ1-1; D unresolved. The germline V gene encodes CDR1 LNHDA and CDR2 SQIVND (reference sequence). The CDR3 covers 14 residues. V was pared by 2 bases and J by 3 bases, with 10 bases between. Written as DNA, the CDR3 is TGTGCCAGTAGTATATCCCGGGGTTACACTGAAGCTTTCTTT. Amino acids: CASSISRGYTEAFF.

This clone was observed a single time. J is TRBJ1-1 and V is TRBV5-1; unclear D gene. The CDR3 extends over 14 amino acids. Trimming removed 6 bases from V and 0 bases from J, with 12 bases in between. Germline V gene data show CDR1 as SGHRS and CDR2 as YFSETQ. In nucleotides, the CDR3 is TGCGCCAGCAAGTGGAACAGTCTGAACACTGAAGCTTTCTTT. Protein: CASKWNSLNTEAFF. Supplemented by reference TRBV5-1 and TRBJ1-1, the full variable domain reads KAGVTQTPRYLIKTRGQQVTLSCSPISGHRSVSWYQQTPGQGLQFLFEYFSETQRNKGNFPGRFSGRQFSNSRSEMNVSTLELGDSALYLCASKWNSLNTEAFFGQGTRLTVV.

CDR3 DNA: TGTGCTAGTTCAGGGTTGGGGGAGCAGTACTTC. It encodes CASSGLGEQYF. The V and J genes are TRBV12-5 and TRBJ2-7; the D gene is possibly TRBD1 (5 bases). V was shortened by 8 bases and J by 7 bases, with 12 bases between the two germline ends. The CDR3 has 11 residues. Germline CDR1 reads LGHNT; CDR2 reads FRNRAP.

This clone was seen just once. The chain is built from TRBV5-6 and TRBJ2-7; TRBD1 might be the D (6 bases). V lost 1 base and J lost 10, with 15 bases in between. The CDR3 totals 13 residues. Germline CDR1 reads SGHDT; CDR2 reads YYEEEE. In DNA, the CDR3 is TGTGCCAGCAGCTTGAACCTGGACAGCCTCCAGTACTTC. As protein: CASSLNLDSLQYF.

CDR3 nucleotide sequence: TGTGCCAGCAGTCAGGGTTGGTCTGGAAACACCATATATTTT. Translated, it gives CASSQGWSGNTIYF. The rearrangement links TRBV28 to TRBJ1-3; D may be TRBD1 (5 bases). Per the germline V gene, CDR1 is MDHEN and CDR2 is SYDVKM. There are 14 residues in the CDR3. Trimming pared 5 bases from V and 1 base from J, leaving 9 bases between.

This chain connects TRBV28 to TRBJ1-2; D is unclear. The CDR3 is made up of 13 amino acids. V lost 5 bases to trimming and J lost 3 bases, with 10 bases between them. CDR1 is MDHEN and CDR2 is SYDVKM in the germline V gene. The CDR3 here is CASSLSGYYGYTF. The CDR3 bases are TGTGCCAGCAGTCTGTCGGGGTACTATGGCTACACCTTC.

This chain uses TRBV20-1 with TRBJ2-7; D is undetermined. Per germline, CDR1 DFQATT and CDR2 SNEGSKA (reference sequence). The CDR3 is made up of 13 amino acids. The V gene lost 3 bases and the J gene lost 3 bases, with 12 bases spanning the gap. The CDR3 sequence: CSASPVAGYEQYF. CDR3 sequence (DNA): TGCAGTGCTAGTCCGGTAGCCGGCTACGAGCAGTACTTC.